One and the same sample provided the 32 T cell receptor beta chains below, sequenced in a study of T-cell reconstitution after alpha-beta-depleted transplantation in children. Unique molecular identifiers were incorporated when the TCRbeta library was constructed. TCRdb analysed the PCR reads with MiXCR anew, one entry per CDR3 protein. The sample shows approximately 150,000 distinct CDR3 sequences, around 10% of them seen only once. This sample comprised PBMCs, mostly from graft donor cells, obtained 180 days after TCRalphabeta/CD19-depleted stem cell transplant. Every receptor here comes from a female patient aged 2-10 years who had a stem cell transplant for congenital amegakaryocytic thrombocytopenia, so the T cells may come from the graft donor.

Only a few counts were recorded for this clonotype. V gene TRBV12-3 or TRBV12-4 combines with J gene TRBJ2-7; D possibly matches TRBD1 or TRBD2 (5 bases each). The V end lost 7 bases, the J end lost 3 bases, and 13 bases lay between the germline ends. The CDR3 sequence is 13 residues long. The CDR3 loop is CASTLGRDYEQYF. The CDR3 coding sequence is TGTGCCAGCACCCTGGGACGGGACTACGAGCAGTACTTC.

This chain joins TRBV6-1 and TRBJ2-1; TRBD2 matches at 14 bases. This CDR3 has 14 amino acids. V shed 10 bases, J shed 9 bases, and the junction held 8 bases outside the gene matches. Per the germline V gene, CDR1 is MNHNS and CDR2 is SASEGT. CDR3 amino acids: CATGLAGGSGEQFF. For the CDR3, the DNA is TGTGCCACCGGACTAGCGGGGGGCTCGGGTGAGCAGTTCTTC.

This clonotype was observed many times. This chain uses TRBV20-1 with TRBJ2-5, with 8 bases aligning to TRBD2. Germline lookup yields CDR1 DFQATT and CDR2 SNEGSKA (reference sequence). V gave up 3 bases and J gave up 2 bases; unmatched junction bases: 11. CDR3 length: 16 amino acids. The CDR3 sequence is CSASESGGPRQETQYF. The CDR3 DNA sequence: TGCAGTGCTAGTGAAAGCGGGGGCCCACGACAAGAGACCCAGTACTTC.

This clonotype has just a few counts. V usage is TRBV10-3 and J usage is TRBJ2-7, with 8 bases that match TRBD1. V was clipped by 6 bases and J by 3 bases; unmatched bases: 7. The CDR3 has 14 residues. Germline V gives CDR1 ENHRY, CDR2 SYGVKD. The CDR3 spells CAIRFSTGVYEQYF. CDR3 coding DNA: TGTGCCATCAGGTTTTCGACAGGGGTCTACGAGCAGTACTTC.

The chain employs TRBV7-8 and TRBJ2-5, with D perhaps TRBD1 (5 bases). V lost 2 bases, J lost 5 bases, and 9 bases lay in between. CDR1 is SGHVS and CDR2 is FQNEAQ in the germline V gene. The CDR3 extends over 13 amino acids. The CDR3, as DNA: TGTGCCAGCAGCTTACAGGGCAGGGAGACCCAGTACTTC. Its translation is CASSLQGRETQYF.

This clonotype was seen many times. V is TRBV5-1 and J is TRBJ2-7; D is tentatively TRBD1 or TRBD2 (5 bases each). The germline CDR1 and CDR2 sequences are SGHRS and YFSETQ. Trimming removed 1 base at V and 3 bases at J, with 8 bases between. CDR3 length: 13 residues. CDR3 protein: CASSLWGNYEQYF. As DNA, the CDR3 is TGCGCCAGCAGCTTGTGGGGGAACTACGAGCAGTACTTC.

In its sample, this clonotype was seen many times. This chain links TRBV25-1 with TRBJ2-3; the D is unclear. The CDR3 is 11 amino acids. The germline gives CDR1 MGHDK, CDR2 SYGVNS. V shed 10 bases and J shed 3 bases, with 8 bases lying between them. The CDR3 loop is CATPRTDTQYF. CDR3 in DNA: TGTGCCACGCCAAGAACAGATACGCAGTATTTT.

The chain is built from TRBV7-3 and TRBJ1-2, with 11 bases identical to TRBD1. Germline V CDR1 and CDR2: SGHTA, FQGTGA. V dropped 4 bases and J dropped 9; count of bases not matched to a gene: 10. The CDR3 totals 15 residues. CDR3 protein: CASSSYGQGAESYTF. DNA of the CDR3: TGTGCCAGCAGCTCATACGGACAGGGGGCTGAAAGCTACACCTTC.

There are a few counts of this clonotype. The CDR3 loop is CASSLNLAGGRGETQYF. CDR3 sequence (DNA): TGTGCCAGCAGTTTAAACCTAGCGGGAGGGCGGGGAGAGACCCAGTACTTC. The chain employs TRBV12-3 or TRBV12-4 and TRBJ2-5, with TRBD2 matching 12 bases. CDR3 length: 17 amino acids. V gave up 2 bases and J gave up 4 bases; unmatched junction bases: 8.

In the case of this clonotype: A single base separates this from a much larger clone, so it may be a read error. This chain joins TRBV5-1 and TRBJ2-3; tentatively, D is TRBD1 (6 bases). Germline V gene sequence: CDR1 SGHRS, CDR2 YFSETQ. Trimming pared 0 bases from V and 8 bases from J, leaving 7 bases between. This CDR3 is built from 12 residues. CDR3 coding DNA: TGCGCCAGCAGCTTGGACAGGGCTACGCAGTATTTT. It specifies CASSLDRATQYF.

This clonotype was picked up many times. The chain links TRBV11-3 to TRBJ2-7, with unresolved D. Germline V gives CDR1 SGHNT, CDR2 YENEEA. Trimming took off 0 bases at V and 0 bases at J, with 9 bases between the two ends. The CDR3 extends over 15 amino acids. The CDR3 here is CASSLDARSSYEQYF. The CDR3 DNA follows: TGTGCCAGCAGCTTAGATGCCAGAAGCTCCTACGAGCAGTACTTC. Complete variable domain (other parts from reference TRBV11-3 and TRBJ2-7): EAGVVQSPRYKIIEKKQPVAFWCNPISGHNTLYWYLQNLGQGPELLIRYENEEAVDDSQLPKDRFSAERLKGVDSTLKIQPAELGDSAVYLCASSLDARSSYEQYFGPGTRLTVT.

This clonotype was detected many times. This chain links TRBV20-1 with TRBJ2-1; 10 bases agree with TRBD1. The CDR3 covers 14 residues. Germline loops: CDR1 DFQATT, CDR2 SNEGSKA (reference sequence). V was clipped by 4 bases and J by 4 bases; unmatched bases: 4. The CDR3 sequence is CSATEGQGYNEQFF. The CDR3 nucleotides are TGCAGTGCTACGGAGGGACAGGGGTACAATGAGCAGTTCTTC.

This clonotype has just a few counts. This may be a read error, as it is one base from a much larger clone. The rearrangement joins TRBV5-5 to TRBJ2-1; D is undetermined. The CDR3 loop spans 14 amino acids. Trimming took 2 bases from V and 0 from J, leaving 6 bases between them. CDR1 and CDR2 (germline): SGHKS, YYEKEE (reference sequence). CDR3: CASSLRSSYNEQFF. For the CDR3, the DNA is TGTGCCAGCAGCTTAAGGAGCTCCTACAATGAGCAGTTCTTC. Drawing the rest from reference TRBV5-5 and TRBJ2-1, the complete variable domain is DAGVTQSPTHLIKTRGQQVTLRCSPISGHKSVSWYQQVLGQGPQFIFQYYEKEERGRGNFPDRFSARQFPNYSSELNVNALLLGDSALYLCASSLRSSYNEQFFGPGTRLTVL.

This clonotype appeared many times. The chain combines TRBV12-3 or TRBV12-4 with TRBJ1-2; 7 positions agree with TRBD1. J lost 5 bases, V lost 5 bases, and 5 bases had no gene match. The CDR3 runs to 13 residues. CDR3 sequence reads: CASSAGGGYGYTF. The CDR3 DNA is TGTGCCAGCAGTGCAGGGGGAGGTTATGGCTACACCTTC.

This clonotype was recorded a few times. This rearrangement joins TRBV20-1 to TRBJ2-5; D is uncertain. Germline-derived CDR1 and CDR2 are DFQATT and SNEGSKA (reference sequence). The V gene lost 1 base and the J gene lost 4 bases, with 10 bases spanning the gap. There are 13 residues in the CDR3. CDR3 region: CSARVPSLETQYF. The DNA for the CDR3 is TGCAGTGCTAGAGTTCCTAGTTTAGAGACCCAGTACTTC.

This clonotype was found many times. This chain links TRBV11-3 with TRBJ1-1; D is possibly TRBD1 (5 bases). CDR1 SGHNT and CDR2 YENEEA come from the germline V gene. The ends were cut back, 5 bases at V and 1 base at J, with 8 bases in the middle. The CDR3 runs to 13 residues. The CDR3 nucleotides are TGTGCCAGCAGCCCCGGGGCGAACACTGAAGCTTTCTTT. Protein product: CASSPGANTEAFF.

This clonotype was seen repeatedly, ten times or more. CDR3 in amino acids: CASSRRVGTDTQYF. CDR3 sequence (DNA): TGCGCCAGCAGCCGGCGAGTGGGCACAGATACGCAGTATTTT. V gene TRBV5-1 combines with J gene TRBJ2-3, with unresolved D. This CDR3 has 14 residues. V was clipped by 4 bases and J by 1 base, with 10 bases between them. Germline V gene data show CDR1 as SGHRS and CDR2 as YFSETQ.

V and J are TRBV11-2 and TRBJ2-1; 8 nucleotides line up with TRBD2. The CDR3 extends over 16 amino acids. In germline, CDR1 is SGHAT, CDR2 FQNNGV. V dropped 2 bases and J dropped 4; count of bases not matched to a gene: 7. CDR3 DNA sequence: TGTGCCAGCAGCTTAATCGGGAGGGCCCAATACAATGAGCAGTTCTTC. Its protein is CASSLIGRAQYNEQFF.

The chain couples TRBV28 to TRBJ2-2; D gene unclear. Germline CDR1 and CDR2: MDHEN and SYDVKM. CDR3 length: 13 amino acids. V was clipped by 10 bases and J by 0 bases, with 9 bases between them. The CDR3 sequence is CATLRSNTGELFF. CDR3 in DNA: TGTGCCACCCTACGATCGAACACCGGGGAGCTGTTTTTT.

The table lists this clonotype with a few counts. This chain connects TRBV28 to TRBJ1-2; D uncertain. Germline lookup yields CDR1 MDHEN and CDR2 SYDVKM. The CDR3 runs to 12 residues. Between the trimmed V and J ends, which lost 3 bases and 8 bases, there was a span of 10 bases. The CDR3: CASSFWAVGYTF. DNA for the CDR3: TGTGCCAGCAGTTTCTGGGCGGTCGGCTACACCTTC.

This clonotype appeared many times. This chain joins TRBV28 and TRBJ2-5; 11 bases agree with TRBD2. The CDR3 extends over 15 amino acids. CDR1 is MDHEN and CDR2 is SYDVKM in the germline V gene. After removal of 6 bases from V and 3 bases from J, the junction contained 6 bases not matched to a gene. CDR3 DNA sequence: TGTGCCAGCAGGGGCCGGGGACTAGCGGAAGAGACCCAGTACTTC. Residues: CASRGRGLAEETQYF.

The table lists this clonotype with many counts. The CDR3 bases are TGCGCCAGCAGCATGGGCAGCGATACGCAGTATTTT. This sequence encodes CASSMGSDTQYF. The chain uses TRBV5-1 and TRBJ2-3, with D hard to call. CDR3 length: 12 amino acids. Germline V CDR1 and CDR2: SGHRS, YFSETQ. V lost 4 bases and J lost 6, with 9 bases in between.

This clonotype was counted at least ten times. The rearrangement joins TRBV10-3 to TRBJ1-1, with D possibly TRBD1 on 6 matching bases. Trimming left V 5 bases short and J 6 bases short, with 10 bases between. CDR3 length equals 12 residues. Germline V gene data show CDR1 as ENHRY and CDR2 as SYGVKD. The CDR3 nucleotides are TGTGCCATCAGTACACAGGGCTCTGAAGCTTTCTTT. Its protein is CAISTQGSEAFF.

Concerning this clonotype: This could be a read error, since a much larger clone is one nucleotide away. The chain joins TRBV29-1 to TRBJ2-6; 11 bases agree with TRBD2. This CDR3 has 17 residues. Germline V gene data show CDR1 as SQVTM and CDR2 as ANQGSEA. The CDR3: CSVATSGGPSGANGLTF. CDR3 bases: TGCAGCGTGGCTACTAGCGGGGGACCTTCTGGGGCCAACGGCCTGACTTTC.

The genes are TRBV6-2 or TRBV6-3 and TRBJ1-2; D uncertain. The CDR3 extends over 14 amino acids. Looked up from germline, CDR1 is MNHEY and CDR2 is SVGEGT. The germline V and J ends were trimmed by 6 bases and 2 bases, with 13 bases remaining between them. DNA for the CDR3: TGTGCCAGCAGCACCGGGAACCTCAACTATGGCTACACCTTC. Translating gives CASSTGNLNYGYTF.

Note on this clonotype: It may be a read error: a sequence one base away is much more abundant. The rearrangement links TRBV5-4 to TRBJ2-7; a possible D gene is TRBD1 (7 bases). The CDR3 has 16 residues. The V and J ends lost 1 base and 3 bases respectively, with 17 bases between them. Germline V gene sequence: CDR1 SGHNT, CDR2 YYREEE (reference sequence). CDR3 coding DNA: TGTGCCAGCAGCTTGTGGGCGGGACAGATGCACTACGAGCAGTACTTC. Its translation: CASSLWAGQMHYEQYF.

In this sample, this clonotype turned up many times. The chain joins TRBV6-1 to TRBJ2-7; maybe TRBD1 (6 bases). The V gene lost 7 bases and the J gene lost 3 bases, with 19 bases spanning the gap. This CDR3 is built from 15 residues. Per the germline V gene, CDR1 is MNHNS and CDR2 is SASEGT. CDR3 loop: CASTQYIGTNYEQYF. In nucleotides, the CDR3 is TGTGCCAGCACCCAGTATATCGGGACAAACTACGAGCAGTACTTC.

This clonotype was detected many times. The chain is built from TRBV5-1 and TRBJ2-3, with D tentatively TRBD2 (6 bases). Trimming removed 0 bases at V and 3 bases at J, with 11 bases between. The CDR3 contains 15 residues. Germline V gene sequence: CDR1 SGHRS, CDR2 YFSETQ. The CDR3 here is CASSLARAGTDTQYF. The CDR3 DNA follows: TGCGCCAGCAGCTTGGCTAGGGCGGGGACAGATACGCAGTATTTT.

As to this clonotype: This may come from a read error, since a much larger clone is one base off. The CDR3 loop is CASSSGGGVGWGQFF. DNA of the CDR3: TGTGCCAGCAGTTCAGGGGGAGGGGTCGGATGGGGGCAGTTCTTC. The chain combines TRBV28 with TRBJ2-1; tentatively, D is TRBD1 or TRBD2 (7 bases each). Trimming cost V 4 bases and J 12 bases, with 22 bases left between them. This CDR3 comprises 15 residues. Germline CDR1 MDHEN, CDR2 SYDVKM.

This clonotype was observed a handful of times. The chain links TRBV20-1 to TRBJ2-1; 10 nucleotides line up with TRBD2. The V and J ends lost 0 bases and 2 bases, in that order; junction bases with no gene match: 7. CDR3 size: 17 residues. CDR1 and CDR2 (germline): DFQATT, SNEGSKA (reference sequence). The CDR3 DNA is TGCAGTGCTAGAGAAGCCAGCGGGAGGGCAACCTACAATGAGCAGTTCTTC. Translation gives CSAREASGRATYNEQFF.

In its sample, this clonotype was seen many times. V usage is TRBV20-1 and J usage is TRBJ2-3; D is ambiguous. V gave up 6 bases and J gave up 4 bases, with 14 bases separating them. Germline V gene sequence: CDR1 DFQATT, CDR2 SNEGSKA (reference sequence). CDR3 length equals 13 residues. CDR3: CSADDGPADTQYF. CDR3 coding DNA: TGCAGTGCAGATGACGGGCCAGCAGATACGCAGTATTTT.

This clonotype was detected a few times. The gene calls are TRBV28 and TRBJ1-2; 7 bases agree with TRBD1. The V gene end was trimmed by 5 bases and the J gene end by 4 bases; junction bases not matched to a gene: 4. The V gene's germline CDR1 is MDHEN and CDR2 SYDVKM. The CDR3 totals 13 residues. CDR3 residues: CASSPQGPYGYTF. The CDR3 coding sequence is TGTGCCAGCAGTCCACAGGGGCCCTATGGCTACACCTTC.